The sequence of this T cell receptor beta chain was determined in a study of OX40 agonist ivuxolimab in advanced cancers. Turning to the study itself: The treatment was a fully human IgG2 OX40 agonist, ivuxolimab.

TCRdb keeps only in-frame clones here, not all; method: immunoSEQ multiplex PCR. The table has 65,000 to 80,000 clones, roughly 90% seen once. V was cut by 7 bases and J by 1 base, with 13 bases left in between. Germline loops: CDR1 MNHEY, CDR2 SMNVEV (reference sequence). The CDR3 loop spans 14 amino acids. The TCR sequence derives from an adult with an advanced solid tumor such as melanoma, head and neck, liver or kidney cancer. Sequenced material: CD4+ or CD8+ T cells sorted from blood, taken in a trial of the OX40 agonist ivuxolimab. The J gene is TRBJ1-1, the V gene TRBV27; D may be TRBD1 (6 bases). The CDR3 nucleotides read TGTGCCAGCATCCCGGACAGTCGGAACACTGAAGCTTTCTTT. Translated, it gives CASIPDSRNTEAFF.